Sequencing of this T cell receptor (beta chain) was carried out in a study of T cell responses to AZD1222 COVID-19 vaccine. CDR3 size: 12 residues. V lost 7 bases, J lost 5 bases, and 12 bases lay in between. CDR1 and CDR2 (germline): SQVTM, ANQGSEA. Second-dose timings of about 4 or about 12 weeks were pooled. Note on this clone: What it recognizes is unknown.

General observations from the study: Baseline antibody screening turned up just a handful of seropositive AZD1222 recipients.

Method: immunoSEQ multiplex PCR; TCRdb's copy keeps in-frame clones and lacks some. Altogether roughly 120,000 clones are present, about 90% being singletons, with the ten largest covering 1.6%. The TCR originated in an adult who received the AZD1222 COVID-19 vaccine. The chain is built from TRBV29-1 and TRBJ2-1; TRBD1 might be the D (6 bases). Sequenced material: peripheral blood, taken 28 days after the second AZD1222 dose. CDR3 in amino acids: CSDGDTNNEQFF. The CDR3 region has the DNA TGCAGCGACGGGGACACCAACAATGAGCAGTTCTTC.